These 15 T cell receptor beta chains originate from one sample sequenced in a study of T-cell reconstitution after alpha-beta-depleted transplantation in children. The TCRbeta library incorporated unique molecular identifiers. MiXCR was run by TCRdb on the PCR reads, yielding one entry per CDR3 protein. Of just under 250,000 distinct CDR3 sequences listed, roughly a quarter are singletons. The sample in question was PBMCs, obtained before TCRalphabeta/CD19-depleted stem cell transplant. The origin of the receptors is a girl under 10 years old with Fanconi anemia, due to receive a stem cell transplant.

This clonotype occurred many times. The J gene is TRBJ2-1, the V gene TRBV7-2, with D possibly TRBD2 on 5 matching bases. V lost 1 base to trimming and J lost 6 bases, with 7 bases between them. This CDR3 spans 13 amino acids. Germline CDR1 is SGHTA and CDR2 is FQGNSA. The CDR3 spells CASSLGRFNEQFF. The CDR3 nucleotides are TGTGCCAGCAGCTTAGGGAGGTTCAATGAGCAGTTCTTC.

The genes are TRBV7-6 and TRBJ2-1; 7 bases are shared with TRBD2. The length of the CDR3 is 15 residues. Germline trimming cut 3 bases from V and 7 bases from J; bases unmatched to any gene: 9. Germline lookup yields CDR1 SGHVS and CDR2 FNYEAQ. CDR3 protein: CASSFRGSPKNEQFF. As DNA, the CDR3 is TGTGCCAGCAGCTTTCGCGGGAGTCCAAAAAATGAGCAGTTCTTC. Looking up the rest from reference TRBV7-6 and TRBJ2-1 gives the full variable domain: GAGVSQSPRYKVTKRGQDVALRCDPISGHVSLYWYRQALGQGPEFLTYFNYEAQQDKSGLPNDRFSAERPEGSISTLTIQRTEQRDSAMYRCASSFRGSPKNEQFFGPGTRLTVL.

CDR3 in amino acids: CASSLAAPSYNEQFF. Here the CDR3 DNA reads TGTGCCAGCAGCTTAGCGGCCCCGTCCTACAATGAGCAGTTCTTC. The chain employs TRBV7-8 and TRBJ2-1; D gene ambiguous. The CDR3 contains 15 residues. With 0 bases removed from V and 1 base from J, the gap between germline ends came to 7 bases. The germline CDR1 and CDR2 sequences are SGHVS and FQNEAQ. The whole variable domain, remainder taken from reference TRBV7-8 and TRBJ2-1, is GAGVSQSPRYKVAKRGQDVALRCDPISGHVSLFWYQQALGQGPEFLTYFQNEAQLDKSGLPSDRFFAERPEGSVSTLKIQRTQQEDSAVYLCASSLAAPSYNEQFFGPGTRLTVL.

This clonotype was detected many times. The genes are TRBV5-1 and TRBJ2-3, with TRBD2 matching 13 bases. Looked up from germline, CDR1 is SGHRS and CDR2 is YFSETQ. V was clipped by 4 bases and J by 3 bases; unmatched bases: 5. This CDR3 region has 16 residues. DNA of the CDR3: TGCGCCAGCAGCAGGACTAGCGGGAGAACAACAGATACGCAGTATTTT. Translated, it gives CASSRTSGRTTDTQYF.

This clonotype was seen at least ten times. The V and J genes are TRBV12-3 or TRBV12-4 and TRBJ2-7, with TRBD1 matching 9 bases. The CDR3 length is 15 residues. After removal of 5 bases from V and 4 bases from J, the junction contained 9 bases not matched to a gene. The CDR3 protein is CASSTPGTGRYEQYF. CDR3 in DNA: TGTGCCAGCAGTACTCCCGGGACAGGGAGATACGAGCAGTACTTC.

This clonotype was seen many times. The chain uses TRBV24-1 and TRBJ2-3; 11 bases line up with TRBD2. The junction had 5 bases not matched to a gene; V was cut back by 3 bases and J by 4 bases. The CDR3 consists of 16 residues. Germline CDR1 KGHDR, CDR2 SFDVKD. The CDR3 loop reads CATSDVAGGRSDTQYF. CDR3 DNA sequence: TGTGCCACCAGTGATGTAGCGGGGGGGAGGTCAGATACGCAGTATTTT.

The CDR3 DNA reads TGTGCCAGCAGCCTGCGACAGCCCCCGAACACTGAAGCTTTCTTT. Translating it yields CASSLRQPPNTEAFF. The gene calls are TRBV7-6 and TRBJ1-1, with D perhaps matching TRBD1 (5 bases). The CDR3 is 15 residues long. Germline loops: CDR1 SGHVS, CDR2 FNYEAQ. V lost 5 bases and J lost 1, with 14 bases in between.

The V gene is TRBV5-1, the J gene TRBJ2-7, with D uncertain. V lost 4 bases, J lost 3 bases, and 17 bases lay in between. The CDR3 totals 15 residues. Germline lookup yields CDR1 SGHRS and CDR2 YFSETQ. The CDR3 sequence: CASSALPTEYYEQYF. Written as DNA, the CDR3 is TGCGCCAGCAGCGCCCTACCGACGGAATACTACGAGCAGTACTTC.

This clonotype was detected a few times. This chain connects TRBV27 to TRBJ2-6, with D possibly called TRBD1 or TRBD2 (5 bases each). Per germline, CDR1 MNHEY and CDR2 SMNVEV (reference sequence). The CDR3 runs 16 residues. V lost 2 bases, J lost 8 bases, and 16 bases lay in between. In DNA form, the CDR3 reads TGTGCCAGCAGTTTAATGGGGGTCGTATGGCCCAACGTCCTGACTTTC. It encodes CASSLMGVVWPNVLTF.

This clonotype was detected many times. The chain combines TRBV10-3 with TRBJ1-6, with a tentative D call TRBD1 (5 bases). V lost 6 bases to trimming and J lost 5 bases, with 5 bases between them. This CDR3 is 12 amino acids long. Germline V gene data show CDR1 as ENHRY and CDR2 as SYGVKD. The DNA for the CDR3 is TGTGCCATCAGACAGGATAATTCACCCCTCCACTTT. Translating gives CAIRQDNSPLHF.

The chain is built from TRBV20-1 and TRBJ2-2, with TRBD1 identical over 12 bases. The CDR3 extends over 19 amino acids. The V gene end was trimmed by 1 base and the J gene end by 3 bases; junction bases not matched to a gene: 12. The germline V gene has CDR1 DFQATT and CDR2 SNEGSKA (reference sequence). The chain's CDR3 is CSARVTGTGGLTYTGELFF. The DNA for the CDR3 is TGCAGTGCTAGAGTAACCGGGACAGGGGGCCTGACTTACACCGGGGAGCTGTTTTTT.

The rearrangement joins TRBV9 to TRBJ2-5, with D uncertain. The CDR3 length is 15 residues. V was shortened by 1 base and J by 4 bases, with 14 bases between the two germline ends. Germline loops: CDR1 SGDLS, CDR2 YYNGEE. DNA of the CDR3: TGTGCCAGCAGCGTACAGGTGGGATGGGGAGAGACCCAGTACTTC. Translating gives CASSVQVGWGETQYF.

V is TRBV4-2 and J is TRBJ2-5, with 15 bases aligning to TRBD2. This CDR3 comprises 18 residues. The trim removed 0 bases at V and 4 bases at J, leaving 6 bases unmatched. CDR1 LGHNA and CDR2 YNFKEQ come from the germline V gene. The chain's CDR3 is CASSQDGLAGGPRETQYF. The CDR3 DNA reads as TGTGCCAGCAGCCAAGATGGACTAGCGGGGGGGCCGAGAGAGACCCAGTACTTC.

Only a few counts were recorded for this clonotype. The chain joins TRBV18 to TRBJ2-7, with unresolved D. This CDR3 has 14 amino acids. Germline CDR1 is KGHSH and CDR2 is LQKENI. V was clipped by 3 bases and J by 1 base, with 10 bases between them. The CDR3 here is CASSPSLGSYEQYF. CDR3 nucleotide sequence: TGTGCCAGCTCACCCTCTCTAGGTTCCTACGAGCAGTACTTC.

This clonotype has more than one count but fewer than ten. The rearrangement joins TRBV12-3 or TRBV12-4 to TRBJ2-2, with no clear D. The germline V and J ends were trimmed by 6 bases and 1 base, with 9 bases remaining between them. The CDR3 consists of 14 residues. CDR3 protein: CASRNRENTGELFF. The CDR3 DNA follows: TGTGCCAGCAGGAATAGAGAGAACACCGGGGAGCTGTTTTTT.